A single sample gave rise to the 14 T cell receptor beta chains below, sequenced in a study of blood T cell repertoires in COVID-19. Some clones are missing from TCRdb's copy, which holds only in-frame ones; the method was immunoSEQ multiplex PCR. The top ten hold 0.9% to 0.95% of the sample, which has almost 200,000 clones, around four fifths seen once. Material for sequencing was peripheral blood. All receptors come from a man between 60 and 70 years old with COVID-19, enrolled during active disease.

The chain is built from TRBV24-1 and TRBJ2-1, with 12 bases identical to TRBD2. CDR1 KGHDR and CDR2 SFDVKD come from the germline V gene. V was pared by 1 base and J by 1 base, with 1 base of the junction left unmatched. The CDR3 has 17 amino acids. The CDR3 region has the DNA TGTGCCACCAGTGATTTTACTAGCGGGGGGTCCTACAATGAGCAGTTCTTC. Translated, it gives CATSDFTSGGSYNEQFF.

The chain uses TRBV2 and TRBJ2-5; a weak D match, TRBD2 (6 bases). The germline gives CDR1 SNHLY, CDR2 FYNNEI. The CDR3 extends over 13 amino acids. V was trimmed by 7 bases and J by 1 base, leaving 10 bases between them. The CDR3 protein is CASTGGFQETQYF. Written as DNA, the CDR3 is TGTGCCAGCACCGGGGGATTCCAAGAGACCCAGTACTTC.

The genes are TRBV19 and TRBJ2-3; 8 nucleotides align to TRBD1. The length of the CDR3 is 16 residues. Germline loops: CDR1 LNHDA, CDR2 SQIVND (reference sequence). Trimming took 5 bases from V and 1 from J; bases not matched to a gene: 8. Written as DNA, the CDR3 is TGTGCCAGTAGTCGAGACCGGGACAGGCGCACAGATACGCAGTATTTT. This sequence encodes CASSRDRDRRTDTQYF.

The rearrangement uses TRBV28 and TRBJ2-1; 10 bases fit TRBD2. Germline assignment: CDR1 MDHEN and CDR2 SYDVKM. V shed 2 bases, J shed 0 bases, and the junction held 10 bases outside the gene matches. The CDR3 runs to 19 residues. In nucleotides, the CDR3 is TGTGCCAGCAGTTTACTAGCGGGAGATATGGAAAGCTCCTACAATGAGCAGTTCTTC. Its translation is CASSLLAGDMESSYNEQFF.

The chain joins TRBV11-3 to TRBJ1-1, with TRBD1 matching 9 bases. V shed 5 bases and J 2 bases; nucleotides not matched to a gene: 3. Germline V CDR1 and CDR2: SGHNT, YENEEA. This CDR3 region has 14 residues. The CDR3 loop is CASSVQGANTEAFF. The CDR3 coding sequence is TGTGCCAGCAGCGTACAGGGGGCTAACACTGAAGCTTTCTTT.

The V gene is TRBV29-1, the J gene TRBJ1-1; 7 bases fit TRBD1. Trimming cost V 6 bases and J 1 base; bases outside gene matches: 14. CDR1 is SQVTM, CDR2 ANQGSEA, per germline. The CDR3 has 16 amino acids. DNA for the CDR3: TGCAGCGTCCAGGGGGTCCGCGCGCTCGGGAACACTGAAGCTTTCTTT. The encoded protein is CSVQGVRALGNTEAFF.

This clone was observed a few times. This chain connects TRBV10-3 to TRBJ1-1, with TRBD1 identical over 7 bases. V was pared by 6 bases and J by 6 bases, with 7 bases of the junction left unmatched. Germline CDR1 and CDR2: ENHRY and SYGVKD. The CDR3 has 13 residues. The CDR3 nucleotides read TGTGCCATCAGCAGAGACAGGGCCGCTGAAGCTTTCTTT. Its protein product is CAISRDRAAEAFF.

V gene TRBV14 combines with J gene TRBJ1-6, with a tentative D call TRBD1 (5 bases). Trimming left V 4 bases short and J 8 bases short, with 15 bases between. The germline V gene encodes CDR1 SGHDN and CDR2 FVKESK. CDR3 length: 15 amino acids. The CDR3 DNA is TGTGCCAGCAGCCTGATCGGGGGTAGGGATTCACCCCTCCACTTT. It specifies CASSLIGGRDSPLHF.

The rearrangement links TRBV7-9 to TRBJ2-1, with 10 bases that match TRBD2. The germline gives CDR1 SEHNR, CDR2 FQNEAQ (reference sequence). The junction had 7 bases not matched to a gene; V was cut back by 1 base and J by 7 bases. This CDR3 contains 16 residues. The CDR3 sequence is CASSLVSTSGINEQFF. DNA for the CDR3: TGTGCCAGCAGCTTAGTTAGTACTAGCGGGATTAATGAGCAGTTCTTC.

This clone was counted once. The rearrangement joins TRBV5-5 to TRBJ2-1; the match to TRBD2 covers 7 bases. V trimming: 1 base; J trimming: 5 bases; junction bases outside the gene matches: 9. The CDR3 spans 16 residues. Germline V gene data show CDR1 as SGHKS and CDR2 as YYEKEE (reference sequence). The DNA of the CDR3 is TGTGCCAGCAGCTTGTGGGGCGGGAGTCCCAACAATGAGCAGTTCTTC. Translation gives CASSLWGGSPNNEQFF.

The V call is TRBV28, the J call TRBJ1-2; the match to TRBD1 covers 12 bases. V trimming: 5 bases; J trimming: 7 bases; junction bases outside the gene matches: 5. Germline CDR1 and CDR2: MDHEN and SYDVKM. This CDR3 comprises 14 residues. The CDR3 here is CASSPGTGGTGYTF. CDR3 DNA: TGTGCCAGCAGTCCCGGGACAGGGGGCACTGGCTACACCTTC.

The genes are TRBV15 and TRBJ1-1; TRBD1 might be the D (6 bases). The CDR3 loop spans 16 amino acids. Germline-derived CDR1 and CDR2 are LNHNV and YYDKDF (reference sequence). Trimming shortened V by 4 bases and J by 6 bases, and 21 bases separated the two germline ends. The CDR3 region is CATSNRDNQFGAEAFF. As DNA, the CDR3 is TGTGCCACCAGCAACCGGGACAATCAATTCGGGGCTGAAGCTTTCTTT.

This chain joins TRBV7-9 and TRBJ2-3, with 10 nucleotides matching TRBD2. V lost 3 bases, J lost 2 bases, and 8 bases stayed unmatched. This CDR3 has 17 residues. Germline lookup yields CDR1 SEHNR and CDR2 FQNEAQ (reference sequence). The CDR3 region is CASSFPIAGGYTDTQYF. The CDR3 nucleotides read TGTGCCAGCAGCTTCCCTATAGCGGGAGGATACACAGATACGCAGTATTTT.

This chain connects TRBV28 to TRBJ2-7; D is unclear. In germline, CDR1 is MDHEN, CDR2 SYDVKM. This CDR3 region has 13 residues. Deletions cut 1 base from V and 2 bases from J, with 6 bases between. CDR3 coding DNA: TGTGCCAGCAGTTTATCTCGGGCCTACGAGCAGTACTTC. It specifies CASSLSRAYEQYF.